What follows describes a single T cell receptor beta chain. The data belong to a study of cytomegalovirus exposure and HLA in healthy donors. A multiplex PCR was run with 60 Vbeta primers and 13 Jbeta primers. As handled by the study authors: A later analysis tallied roughly 77 million unique TCR beta chains, approximately 10 million of them shared. The repertoire was sequenced with immunoSEQ multiplex PCR; TCRdb's copy has only in-frame clones and lacks some. V, J and clone size were drawn from that table, and D and trimming were deduced from the DNA. Of roughly 180,000 clones listed, more than 80% were seen once; the top ten hold approximately 2.4%. This TCR was recovered from a male donor in good health and CMV-seronegative. Sequences were obtained from PBMCs.

CDR3 coding DNA: TGTGCCATCAGTGGACCTTACCCGGGACAGGGGGCAAGCTCCTACGAGCAGTACTTC. This codes for CAISGPYPGQGASSYEQYF. The V call is TRBV10-3, the J call TRBJ2-7, with 12 positions matching TRBD1. Germline V CDR1 and CDR2: ENHRY, SYGVKD. The CDR3 spans 19 residues. V lost 4 bases, J lost 0 bases, and 13 bases stayed unmatched.